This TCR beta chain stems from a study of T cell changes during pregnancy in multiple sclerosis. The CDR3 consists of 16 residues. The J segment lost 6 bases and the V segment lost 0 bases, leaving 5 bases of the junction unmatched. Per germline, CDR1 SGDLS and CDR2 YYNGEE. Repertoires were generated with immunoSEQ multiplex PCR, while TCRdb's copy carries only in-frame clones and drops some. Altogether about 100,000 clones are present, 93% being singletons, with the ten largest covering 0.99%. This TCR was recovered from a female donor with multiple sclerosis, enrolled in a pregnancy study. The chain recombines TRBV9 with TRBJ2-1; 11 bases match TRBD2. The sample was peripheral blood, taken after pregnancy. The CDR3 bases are TGTGCCAGCAGCGTAGGTGGTGGGACTAGCGGCAATGAGCAGTTCTTC. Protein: CASSVGGGTSGNEQFF.